These 4 T cell receptor beta chains share one sample of origin, sequenced in a study of blood T cell repertoires in COVID-19. Some clones are missing from TCRdb's copy, which holds only in-frame ones; the method was immunoSEQ multiplex PCR. Here the sample spans some 150,000 clones, approximately 78% being singletons. The sequenced sample was peripheral blood. The origin of the receptors is a woman of 80 years or more with acute or convalescent COVID-19.

The chain is built from TRBV19 and TRBJ1-4, with TRBD1 matching over 7 bases. The trim removed 6 bases at V and 8 bases at J, leaving 9 bases unmatched. Germline CDR1 LNHDA, CDR2 SQIVND (reference sequence). The CDR3 runs to 14 residues. The CDR3 DNA is TGTGCCAGTAGCAAAGACAGGGCTGCGGAAAAACTGTTTTTT. Amino acid sequence: CASSKDRAAEKLFF.

This sequence joins TRBV3-1 (or the pseudogene TRBV3-2) and TRBJ2-5; TRBD2 matches 9 bases. J gave up 8 bases and V 1 base, and 11 bases lay outside the gene matches. The CDR3 is 16 amino acids. Germline-derived CDR1 and CDR2 are LGHDT and YNNKEL (reference sequence). CDR3 sequence (DNA): TGTGCCAGCAGCCAAGTTGGTCTAGCGGGGCGGGCTACCCAGTACTTC. Translating it yields CASSQVGLAGRATQYF.

The V call is TRBV30, the J call TRBJ1-5, with D possibly TRBD1 on 5 matching bases. With 5 bases removed from V and 0 bases from J, the gap between germline ends came to 11 bases. In germline, CDR1 is GTSNPN, CDR2 SVGIG (reference sequence). This CDR3 has 14 amino acids. The CDR3 DNA sequence: TGTGCCTGGTCTGGGGGGAATAGCAATCAGCCCCAGCATTTT. This gives the protein CAWSGGNSNQPQHF.

J is TRBJ1-1 and V is TRBV6-5; D perhaps matches TRBD1 (5 bases). The CDR3 is 14 amino acids. Germline loops: CDR1 MNHEY, CDR2 SVGAGI. Trimming removed 7 bases from V and 5 bases from J, with 17 bases in between. CDR3 region: CASTPRGGRTEAFF. CDR3 DNA: TGTGCCAGCACCCCCCGGGGGGGTCGGACTGAAGCTTTCTTT.